The T cell receptor beta chain described here comes from a study of prognosis after radiotherapy for stage I lung cancer (dated by TCRdb to the early 2020s). The study in broad terms: Between April 2018 and 2019, about 20 patients with stage I NSCLC were enrolled in Nanjing, China. Patients with newly diagnosed primary stage I lung tumors numbered about 15, with five others having oligometastatic NSCLC after surgical resection of the primary tumor. Every patient was deemed medically inoperable, around eleven because of comorbidities and 7 because they refused surgery. The cohort was made up of about twelve men and over 5 women, with a median age of roughly 74 years and an age range of roughly 50 to 84 years. Squamous cell carcinoma histology was identified in over five patients, and adenocarcinoma histology was identified in more than 10 patients. SBRT was delivered in 3 to 5 fractions with a biologically effective dose of at least 100 Gy, and image-guided IMRT or VMAT was used for delivery. In every patient, SBRT was given without any concurrent therapy. About 20% of the 19 patients developed distant metastases after SBRT, at a median of roughly seven months; the other 15 showed no significant progression. Peripheral blood TCR beta repertoires were profiled in stage I NSCLC patients before and after stereotactic body radiotherapy, and the study then linked these repertoires to distant failure. A total of about 40 blood samples from approximately 19 patients were sequenced, with one sample obtained before and one obtained after SBRT for each patient. Results and caveats for the whole study, not just this receptor: All reported P values were unadjusted for multiple comparisons. Post-SBRT Shannon entropy and its change from baseline were lower in patients who developed distant metastases; baseline Shannon entropy was not associated with metastases. No determination of tumor specificity was made for expanded TCR clones. The study was limited by the small cohort and short follow-up, and independent validation of the study findings is required. A decrease in unique TCR clone counts was observed after SBRT (median around 9,800 before versus around 6,900 after; Wilcoxon paired P=0.011). Differences by metastasis status were reportedly seen in TRBV and TRBJ usage frequencies, involving two V genes at baseline and, after SBRT, under 10 V genes and two J genes.

Details on this clonotype: Its antigen is unknown. Within one base of it there is no much larger clone, and no base qualities were kept.

A history of other malignancies or of prior chemotherapy or radiotherapy was absent in all patients, and node-negative disease was shown on CT and PET/CT in all patients. Six milliliters of peripheral venous blood were drawn into EDTA tubes at each of two time points. Ficoll-Paque Plus density-gradient centrifugation was used to isolate PBMCs. Immediately after collection, samples were stored at -80 degrees C until analysis. Two rounds of multiplex PCR were performed to amplify the TCR beta CDR3 region from genomic DNA. The first PCR round used primers specific to each TRBV and TRBJ gene, and the primer sequences were filed in Chinese patent CN105087789A. Universal primers were used in the second round of PCR. The Roche High Pure PCR Template Preparation Kit was used to extract genomic DNA from the frozen PBMCs. Libraries were sequenced paired-end with 151 bp reads on an Illumina HiSeq 3000. The authors processed their data as follows. CutAdapt was used to remove raw reads lacking the multiplex PCR primer sequences. High-quality paired reads were merged into contigs with PEAR. TRB V, D and J gene segments were assigned to each contig with MiXCR by alignment to reference sequences. To remove sequencing errors, CDR3 sequences were clustered according to base quality and sequence similarity. Shannon entropy normalized by the natural log of productive TCR sequence number was used as the measure of diversity. Clonality was computed as one minus the ratio of Shannon entropy to the natural log of the number of unique clonotypes. The Youden index of ROC curves was used to select progression-free survival cut-offs for repertoire metrics, and analyses were performed in R 3.5.3. TCRdb handled the public reads itself, with Q25 trimming in fastp and clone calling in MiXCR, and kept productive beta chains. Entries are consolidated by CDR3 protein sequence, retaining the most common genes and DNA. The authors' filters were not applied to this entry. This sample has 11,000 to 15,000 distinct CDR3 sequences in its table, and roughly 27% of those were observed once. The top ten clonotypes cover about an eighth of the sample.

Trimming leaves V shorter by 0 bases and J shorter by 6 bases, with the junction holding 10 bases beyond the gene matches. The CDR1 and CDR2 encoded by the germline V gene (reference sequence) are DFQATT and SNEGSKA. Counted from cysteine to phenylalanine, this CDR3 has 16 amino acids. Kept here is only the CDR3 DNA, which spans 48 bases and is read in frame from base 1. This sequence uses TRBV20-1 and TRBJ2-3, with 9 junctional bases fitting TRBD2. This receptor was identified in a donor over 45 with non-small cell lung cancer. This specimen consisted of PBMCs, obtained before or after stereotactic body radiation therapy (not recorded which). The CDR3 loop reads CSAREGGGGASDTQYF. The nucleotide sequence is TGCAGTGCTAGAGAGGGCGGCGGGGGGGCCAGTGATACGCAGTATTTT.